This T cell receptor (beta chain) comes out of a study of lymphopenia after photon versus proton radiotherapy. Study findings and constraints: Post-nadir diversity loss with photons came from oligoclonal expansion, particularly CD8+ Temra cells.

CDR3 length equals 15 residues. As regards this clone: No antigen is known for it.

TCRdb's copy holds only in-frame clones and misses some; the assay was immunoSEQ multiplex PCR. The sample includes about 68,000 clones, roughly 90% of them seen just once. The starting material was peripheral blood, obtained from a patient treated with photon-based radiotherapy. The J gene is TRBJ2-7, the V gene TRBV21-1. TRBV21-1 is tagged as a pseudogene. This receptor was obtained from a woman aged 65 to 85 with pancreatic cancer. CDR3 in amino acids: CASSNGRDLFYEQYF. In nucleotides, the CDR3 is TGTGCCAGCAGCAACGGAAGGGACCTTTTCTACGAGCAGTACTTC.